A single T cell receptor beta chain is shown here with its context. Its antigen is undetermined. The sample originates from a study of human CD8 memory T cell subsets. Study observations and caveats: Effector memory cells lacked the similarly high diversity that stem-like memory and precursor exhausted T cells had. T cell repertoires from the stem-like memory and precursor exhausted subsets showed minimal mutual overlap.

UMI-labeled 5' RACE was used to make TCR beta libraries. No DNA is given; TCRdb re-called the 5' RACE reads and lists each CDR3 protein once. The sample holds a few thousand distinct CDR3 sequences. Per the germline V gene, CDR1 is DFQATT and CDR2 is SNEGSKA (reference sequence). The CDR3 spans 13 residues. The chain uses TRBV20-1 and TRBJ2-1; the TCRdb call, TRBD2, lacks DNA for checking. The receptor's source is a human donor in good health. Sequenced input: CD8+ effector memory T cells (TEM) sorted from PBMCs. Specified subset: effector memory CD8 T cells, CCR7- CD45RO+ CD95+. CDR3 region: CSAGLAGALSRFF.